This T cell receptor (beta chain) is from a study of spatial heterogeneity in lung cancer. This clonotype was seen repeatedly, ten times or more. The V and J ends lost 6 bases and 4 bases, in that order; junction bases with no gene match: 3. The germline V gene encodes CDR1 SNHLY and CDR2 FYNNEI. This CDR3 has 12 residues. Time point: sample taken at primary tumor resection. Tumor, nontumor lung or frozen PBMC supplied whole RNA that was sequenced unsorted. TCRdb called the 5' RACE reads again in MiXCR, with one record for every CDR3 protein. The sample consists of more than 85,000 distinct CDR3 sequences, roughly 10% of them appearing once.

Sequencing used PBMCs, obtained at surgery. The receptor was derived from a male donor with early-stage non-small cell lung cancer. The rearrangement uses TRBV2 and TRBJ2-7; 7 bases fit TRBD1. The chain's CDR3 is CASSQQGYEQYF. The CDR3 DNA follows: TGTGCCAGCAGCCAACAGGGGTACGAGCAGTACTTC.